Listed below are T cell receptor beta chains from one sample, sequenced in a study of OX40 agonist ivuxolimab in advanced cancers. TCRdb's copy holds only in-frame clones and misses some; the assay was immunoSEQ multiplex PCR. The profile covers some 100,000 clones, with around 90% appearing a single time and approximately 0.54% taken by the ten largest. The sample in question was CD4+ or CD8+ T cells sorted from blood, obtained in a trial of the OX40 agonist ivuxolimab. All receptors derive from an adult with an advanced solid tumor such as melanoma, head and neck, liver or kidney cancer. The CDR3 runs from the conserved cysteine through the conserved F or W. D genes are given only for firm matches. Clone size appears in some rows only: once, few, many, or a class for an expanded clone.

clone size	V gene	J gene	D gene	CDR3 protein	CDR3 DNA
-	TRBV20-1	TRBJ2-7	-	CSAISYEQYF	TGCAGTGCTATCAGCTACGAGCAGTACTTC
-	TRBV7-2	TRBJ1-1	-	CASSLEQWGTEAFF	TGTGCCAGCAGCTTAGAGCAGTGGGGCACTGAAGCTTTCTTT
-	TRBV2	TRBJ2-7	TRBD2	CASSTPTSGGRNEQYF	TGTGCCAGCAGCACTCCCACTAGCGGAGGGAGGAACGAGCAGTACTTC
-	TRBV6-5	TRBJ1-2	TRBD1	CASSYYLGQGDGYTF	TGTGCCAGCAGTTACTATTTAGGACAGGGGGATGGCTACACCTTC
once	TRBV4-1	TRBJ1-1	TRBD1	CASSQGDRRPHGTEAFF	TGCGCCAGCAGCCAGGGGGACAGGAGGCCCCACGGCACTGAAGCTTTCTTT
-	TRBV27	TRBJ1-1	-	CASSLQMNTEAFF	TGTGCCAGCAGTTTACAGATGAACACTGAAGCTTTCTTT
-	TRBV27	TRBJ1-3	-	CASSLRGSGGNTIYF	TGTGCCAGCAGTTTACGGGGGTCTGGAGGAAACACCATATATTTT
-	TRBV7-8	TRBJ1-1	-	CASSLVPGAQVNTEAFF	TGTGCCAGCAGCTTAGTTCCGGGGGCGCAGGTGAACACTGAAGCTTTCTTT
-	TRBV6-1	TRBJ1-5	-	CASSEEGLSNQPQHF	TGTGCCAGCAGTGAAGAAGGGCTGAGCAATCAGCCCCAGCATTTT
-	TRBV2	TRBJ2-1	-	CASSLNALGGEQFF	TGTGCCAGCAGTCTTAACGCGCTTGGGGGGGAGCAGTTCTTC
-	TRBV19	TRBJ2-7	-	CASSTLRGQSDYEQYF	TGTGCCAGTAGTACCCTAAGAGGACAGTCGGACTACGAGCAGTACTTC
-	TRBV19	TRBJ1-5	-	CASTREVYSNQPQHF	TGTGCCAGTACCCGTGAAGTTTATAGCAATCAGCCCCAGCATTTT
-	TRBV30	TRBJ1-5	-	CAWSVLLGGNQPQHF	TGTGCCTGGAGTGTACTTTTGGGTGGTAATCAGCCCCAGCATTTT
few	TRBV4-2	TRBJ2-6	-	CASSQDPGTAGANVLTF	TGTGCCAGCAGCCAAGACCCCGGGACTGCTGGGGCCAACGTCCTGACTTTC
once	TRBV19	TRBJ2-7	TRBD2	CASSIRDYSSYEQYF	TGTGCCAGTAGTATCCGGGACTATTCCTCCTACGAGCAGTACTTC
few	TRBV5-1	TRBJ2-6	-	CASSLTGPGAGANVLTF	TGCGCCAGCAGCCTGACCGGGCCCGGGGCTGGGGCCAACGTCCTGACTTTC
-	TRBV7-3	TRBJ2-2	-	CASSLEMNTGELFF	TGTGCCAGCAGCCTAGAGATGAACACCGGGGAGCTGTTTTTT
-	TRBV2	TRBJ2-6	-	CASSYRGANVLTF	TGTGCCAGCAGTTACCGTGGGGCCAACGTCCTGACTTTC
-	TRBV5-6	TRBJ1-4	TRBD1	CASSYFNRGQEKLFF	TGTGCCAGCAGCTATTTCAACAGGGGGCAGGAAAAACTGTTTTTT
-	TRBV30	TRBJ1-1	-	CAWSRSGREAFF	TGTGCCTGGAGCCGATCCGGAAGAGAAGCTTTCTTT
-	TRBV18	TRBJ1-2	-	CASSQGLWASDYGYTF	TGTGCCAGCTCACAGGGCCTCTGGGCCTCTGACTATGGCTACACCTTC
-	TRBV4-2	TRBJ2-4	-	CASSQSVGGAGLKNIQYF	TGTGCCAGCAGCCAATCCGTAGGCGGGGCGGGCCTCAAAAACATTCAGTACTTC
-	TRBV2	TRBJ2-3	-	CASSVGRDTQYF	TGTGCCAGCAGTGTAGGGAGAGATACGCAGTATTTT
-	TRBV5-1	TRBJ1-1	-	CASSKEGPEAFF	TGCGCCAGCAGTAAGGAAGGACCTGAAGCTTTCTTT
-	TRBV6-1	TRBJ1-1	-	CASSESGWTEAFF	TGTGCCAGCAGTGAAAGCGGGTGGACTGAAGCTTTCTTT
once	TRBV7-2	TRBJ1-1	-	CASSLWGTNTEAFF	TGTGCCAGCAGCTTGTGGGGAACGAACACTGAAGCTTTCTTT
-	TRBV28	TRBJ1-4	-	CASSLSVGGSYEKLFF	TGTGCCAGCAGTTTAAGTGTGGGAGGAAGCTATGAAAAACTGTTTTTT